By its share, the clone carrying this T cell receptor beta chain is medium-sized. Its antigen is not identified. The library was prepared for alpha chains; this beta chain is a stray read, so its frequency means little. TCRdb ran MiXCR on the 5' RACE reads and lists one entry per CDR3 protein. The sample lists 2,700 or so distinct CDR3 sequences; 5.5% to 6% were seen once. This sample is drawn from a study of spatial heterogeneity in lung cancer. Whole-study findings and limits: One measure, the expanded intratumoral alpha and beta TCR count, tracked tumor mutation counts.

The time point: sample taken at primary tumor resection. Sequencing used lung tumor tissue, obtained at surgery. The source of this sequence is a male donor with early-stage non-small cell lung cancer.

CDR3 sequence reads: CASGYEQYF. CDR3 nucleotides: TGTGCCAGCGGATACGAGCAGTACTTC. The chain employs TRBV28 and TRBJ2-7; no reliable D call. The CDR3 runs to 9 residues. Looked up from germline, CDR1 is MDHEN and CDR2 is SYDVKM. Trimming pared 8 bases from V and 4 bases from J, leaving 3 bases between. The whole variable domain, filled in from reference TRBV28 and TRBJ2-7, reads DVKVTQSSRYLVKRTGEKVFLECVQDMDHENMFWYRQDPGLGLRLIYFSYDVKMKEKGDIPEGYSVSREKKERFSLILESASTNQTSMYLCASGYEQYFGPGTRLTVT.